The clone carrying this T cell receptor beta chain was observed once. This sample is drawn from a study of technical replicates of blood from several donors. The repertoire was sequenced with immunoSEQ multiplex PCR; TCRdb's copy has only in-frame clones and lacks some. The sample comprises 98,000 or so clones, approximately 94% of which are singletons, and over 0.2% rests with the top ten. This TCR was recovered from a human donor in good health. Sequencing was performed on T cells isolated from PBMCs.

This CDR3 is CASSRGYQETQYF. The CDR3 DNA reads as TGTGCCAGCTCAAGGGGGTACCAAGAGACCCAGTACTTC. The chain has TRBV18 and TRBJ2-5, with D possibly being TRBD1 (6 bases). With 5 bases removed from V and 0 bases from J, the gap between germline ends came to 7 bases. The length of the CDR3 is 13 residues. Germline loops: CDR1 KGHSH, CDR2 LQKENI.